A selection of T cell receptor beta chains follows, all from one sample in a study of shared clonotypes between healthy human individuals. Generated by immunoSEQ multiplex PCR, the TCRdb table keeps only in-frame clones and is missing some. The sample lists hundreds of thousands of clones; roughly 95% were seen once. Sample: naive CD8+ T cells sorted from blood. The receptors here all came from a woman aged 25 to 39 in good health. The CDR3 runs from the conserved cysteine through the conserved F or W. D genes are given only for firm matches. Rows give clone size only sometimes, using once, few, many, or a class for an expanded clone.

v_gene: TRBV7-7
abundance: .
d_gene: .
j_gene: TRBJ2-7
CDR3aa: CASSLAMSSNEQYF
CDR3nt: TGTGCCAGCAGCTTAGCGATGAGTTCAAACGAGCAGTACTTC

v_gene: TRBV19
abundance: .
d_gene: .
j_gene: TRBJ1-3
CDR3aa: CASNSAVWQRGNTIYF
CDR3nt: TGTGCCAGTAACTCAGCGGTCTGGCAGCGCGGAAACACCATATATTTT

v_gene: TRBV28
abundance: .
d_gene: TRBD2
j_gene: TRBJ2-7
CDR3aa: CASSFPLAGIYEQYF
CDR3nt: TGTGCCAGCAGTTTTCCGCTAGCGGGAATCTACGAGCAGTACTTC

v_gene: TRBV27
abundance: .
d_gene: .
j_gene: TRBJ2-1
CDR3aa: CASSLWPGAYNEQFF
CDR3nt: TGTGCCAGCAGTTTGTGGCCAGGGGCCTACAATGAGCAGTTCTTC

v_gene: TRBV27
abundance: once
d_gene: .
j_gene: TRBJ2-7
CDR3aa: CASQVSPRVAYEQYF
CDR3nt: TGTGCCAGCCAGGTGAGCCCACGCGTGGCGTACGAGCAGTACTTC

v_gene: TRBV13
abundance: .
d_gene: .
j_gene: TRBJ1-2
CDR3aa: CASSSTTVPGDGYTF
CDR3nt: TGTGCCAGCAGCTCAACGACCGTTCCGGGGGATGGCTACACCTTC

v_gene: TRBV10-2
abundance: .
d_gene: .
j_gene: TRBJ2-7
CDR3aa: CASSVLAASYEQYF
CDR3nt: TGCGCCAGCAGTGTTCTAGCAGCGTCCTACGAGCAGTACTTC

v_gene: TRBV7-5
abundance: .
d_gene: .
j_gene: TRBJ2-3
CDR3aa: CVRSSSVLRGTDTQYF
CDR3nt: TGTGTCAGAAGCTCAAGCGTACTCAGGGGCACAGATACGCAGTATTTT

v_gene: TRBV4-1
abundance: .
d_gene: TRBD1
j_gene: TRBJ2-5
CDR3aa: CASSTRQGTQETQYF
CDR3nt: TGCGCCAGCAGCACCCGACAGGGCACACAAGAGACCCAGTACTTC

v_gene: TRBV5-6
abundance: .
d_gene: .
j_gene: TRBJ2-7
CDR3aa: CASSLAGQGLHTYEQYF
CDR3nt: TGTGCCAGCAGCTTGGCCGGGCAGGGCCTACATACCTACGAGCAGTACTTC

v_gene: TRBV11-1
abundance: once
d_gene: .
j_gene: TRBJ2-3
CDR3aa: CASSLMAGTDTQYF
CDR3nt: TGTGCCAGCAGCTTAATGGCTGGGACAGATACGCAGTATTTT

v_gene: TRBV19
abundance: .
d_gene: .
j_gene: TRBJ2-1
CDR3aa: CASSTTRQGRESNEQFF
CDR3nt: TGTGCCAGTAGTACGACTCGACAGGGGAGGGAAAGCAATGAGCAGTTCTTC

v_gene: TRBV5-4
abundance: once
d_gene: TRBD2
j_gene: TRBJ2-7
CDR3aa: CASTGSGGGEQYF
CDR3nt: TGTGCCAGCACTGGGTCGGGAGGAGGCGAGCAGTACTTC

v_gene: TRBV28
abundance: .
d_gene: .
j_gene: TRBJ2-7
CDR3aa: CASTFLTGKNYEQYF
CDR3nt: TGTGCCAGCACCTTCCTGACCGGGAAAAACTACGAGCAGTACTTC

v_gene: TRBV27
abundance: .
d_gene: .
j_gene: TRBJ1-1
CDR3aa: CASSTTPRATEAFF
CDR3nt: TGTGCCAGCAGTACTACACCCAGGGCCACTGAAGCTTTCTTT

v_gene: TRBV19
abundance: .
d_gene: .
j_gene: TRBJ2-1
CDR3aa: CASSRPGPEYNEQFF
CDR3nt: TGTGCCAGTAGTCGTCCGGGCCCGGAATACAATGAGCAGTTCTTC

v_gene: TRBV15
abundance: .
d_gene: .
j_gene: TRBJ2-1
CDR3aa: CATSRGPGSNEQFF
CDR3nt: TGTGCCACCAGCAGAGGGCCGGGTTCCAATGAGCAGTTCTTC

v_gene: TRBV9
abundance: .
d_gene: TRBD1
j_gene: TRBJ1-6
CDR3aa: CASSATGVNSPLHF
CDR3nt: TGTGCCAGCAGCGCGACAGGGGTAAATTCACCCCTCCACTTT

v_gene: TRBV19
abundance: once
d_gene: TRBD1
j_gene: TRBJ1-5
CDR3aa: CASSTTGVGNQPQHF
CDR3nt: TGTGCCAGTAGTACAACAGGGGTAGGCAATCAGCCCCAGCATTTT

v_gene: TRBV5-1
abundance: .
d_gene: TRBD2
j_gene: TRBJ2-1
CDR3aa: CASSPPGLARYNEQFF
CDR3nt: TGCGCCAGCAGCCCACCGGGACTAGCCCGATACAATGAGCAGTTCTTC

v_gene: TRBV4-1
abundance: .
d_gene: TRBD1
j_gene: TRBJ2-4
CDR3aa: CASSQAAGQGSDIQYF
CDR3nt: TGCGCCAGCAGCCAAGCGGCAGGACAGGGTTCGGACATTCAGTACTTC

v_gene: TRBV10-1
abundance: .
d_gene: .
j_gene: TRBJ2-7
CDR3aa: CASSDPRTADYEQYF
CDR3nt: TGCGCCAGCAGTGACCCGCGGACGGCCGACTACGAGCAGTACTTC

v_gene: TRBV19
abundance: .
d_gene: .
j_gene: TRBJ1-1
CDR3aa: CASSIDLGGPEAFF
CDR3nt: TGTGCCAGTAGTATAGATCTGGGGGGCCCTGAAGCTTTCTTT

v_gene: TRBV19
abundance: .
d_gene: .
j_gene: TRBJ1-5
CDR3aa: CASSIKGNDQPQHF
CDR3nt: TGTGCCAGTAGTATAAAGGGGAATGATCAGCCCCAGCATTTT

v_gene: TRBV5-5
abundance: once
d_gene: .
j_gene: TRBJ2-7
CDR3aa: CASSLGGTGSLPYEQYF
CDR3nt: TGTGCCAGCAGCTTGGGTGGGACGGGATCCCTGCCCTACGAGCAGTACTTC

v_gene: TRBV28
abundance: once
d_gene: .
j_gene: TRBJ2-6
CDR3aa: CASTPIRGSGANVLTF
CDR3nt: TGTGCCAGCACCCCTATACGGGGCTCTGGGGCCAACGTCCTGACTTTC

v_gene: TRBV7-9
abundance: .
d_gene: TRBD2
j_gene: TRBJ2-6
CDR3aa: CASQPLAGGSGANVLTF
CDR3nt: TGTGCCAGCCAACCACTAGCGGGAGGGTCTGGGGCCAACGTCCTGACTTTC

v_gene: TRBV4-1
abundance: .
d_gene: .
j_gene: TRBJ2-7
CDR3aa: CASSPGMIYEQYF
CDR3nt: TGCGCCAGCAGCCCAGGTATGATTTACGAGCAGTACTTC

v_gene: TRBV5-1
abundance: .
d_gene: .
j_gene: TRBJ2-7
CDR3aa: CASSLDLSYEQYF
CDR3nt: TGCGCCAGCAGCTTGGATCTTTCCTACGAGCAGTACTTC

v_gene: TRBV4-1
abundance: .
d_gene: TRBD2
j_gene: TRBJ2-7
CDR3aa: CASSQLAGTYEQYF
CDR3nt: TGCGCCAGCAGCCAACTAGCGGGAACCTACGAGCAGTACTTC

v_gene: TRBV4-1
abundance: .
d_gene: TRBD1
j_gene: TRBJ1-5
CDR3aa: CASSDRDRGDPQHF
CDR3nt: TGCGCCAGCAGCGACCGGGACAGGGGGGACCCCCAGCATTTT

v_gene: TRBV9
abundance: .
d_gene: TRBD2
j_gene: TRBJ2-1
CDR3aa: CASRRAGAIEQFF
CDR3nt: TGTGCCAGCCGACGAGCGGGAGCCATTGAGCAGTTCTTC

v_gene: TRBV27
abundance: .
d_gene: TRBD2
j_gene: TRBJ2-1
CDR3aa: CASSLAGGYNEQFF
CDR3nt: TGTGCCAGCAGTTTGGCGGGAGGGTACAATGAGCAGTTCTTC

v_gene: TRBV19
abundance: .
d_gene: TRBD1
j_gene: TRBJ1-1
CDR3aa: CASSLWGTGGDGLEAFF
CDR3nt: TGTGCCAGCTCCCTATGGGGGACAGGGGGCGATGGGCTTGAAGCTTTCTTT

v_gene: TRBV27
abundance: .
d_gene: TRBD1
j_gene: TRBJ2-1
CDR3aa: CASSFGTVYNEQFF
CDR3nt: TGTGCCAGCAGTTTCGGGACAGTTTACAATGAGCAGTTCTTC

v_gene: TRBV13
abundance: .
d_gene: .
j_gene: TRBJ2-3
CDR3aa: CASSASAFSTDTQYF
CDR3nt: TGTGCCAGCAGCGCCTCCGCATTTAGCACAGATACGCAGTATTTT

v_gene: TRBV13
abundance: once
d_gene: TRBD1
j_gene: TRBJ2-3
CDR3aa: CASSLGPGTGVADTQYF
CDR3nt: TGTGCCAGCAGCTTAGGCCCGGGGACAGGGGTGGCGGATACGCAGTATTTT

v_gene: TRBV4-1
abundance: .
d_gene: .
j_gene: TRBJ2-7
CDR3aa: CASKDRLQGGNEQYF
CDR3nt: TGCGCCAGCAAAGACCGGCTACAGGGGGGGAACGAGCAGTACTTC

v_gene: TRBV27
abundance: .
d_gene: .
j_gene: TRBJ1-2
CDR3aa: CASSLTGSNYGYTF
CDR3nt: TGTGCCAGCAGCTTGACAGGCTCCAACTATGGCTACACCTTC

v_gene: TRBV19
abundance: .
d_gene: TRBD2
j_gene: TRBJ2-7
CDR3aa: CASSTGRGYEQYF
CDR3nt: TGTGCCAGTAGCACGGGGAGGGGTTACGAGCAGTACTTC

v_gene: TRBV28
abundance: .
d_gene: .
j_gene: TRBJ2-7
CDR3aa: CASSFGGQDEQYF
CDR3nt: TGTGCCAGCAGTTTTGGGGGGCAGGACGAGCAGTACTTC